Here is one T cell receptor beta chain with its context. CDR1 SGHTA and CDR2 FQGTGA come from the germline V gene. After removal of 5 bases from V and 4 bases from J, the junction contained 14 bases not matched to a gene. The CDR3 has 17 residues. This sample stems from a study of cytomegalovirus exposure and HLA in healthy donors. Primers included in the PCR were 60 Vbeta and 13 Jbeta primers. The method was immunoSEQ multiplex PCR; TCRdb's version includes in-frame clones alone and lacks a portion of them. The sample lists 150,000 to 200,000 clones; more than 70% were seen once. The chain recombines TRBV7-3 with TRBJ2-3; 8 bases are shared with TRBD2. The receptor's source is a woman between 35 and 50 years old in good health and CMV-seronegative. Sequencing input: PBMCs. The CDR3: CASSNTPGTRVPDTQYF. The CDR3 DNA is TGTGCCAGCAGCAATACCCCGGGGACTAGAGTTCCAGATACGCAGTATTTT.